The 5 T cell receptor beta chains reported below all come from one sample, sequenced in a study of tumor and adjacent non-tumor tissue in lung cancer. TCRbeta libraries were built with three rounds of nested PCR, modified from ARM-PCR. TCRdb analysed the multiplex PCR reads with MiXCR anew, one entry per CDR3 protein. The sample comprises around 210,000 distinct CDR3 sequences, 60% to 75% of which are singletons, and around 27% rests with the top ten. RNA was extracted from bulk tissue without any cell sorting. The specimen sequenced was lung tumor tissue. These receptors all come from a man between 60 and 75 years old with non-small cell lung cancer.

In its sample, this clonotype was seen a few times. The chain combines TRBV6-1 with TRBJ2-5; D is uncertain. Trimming removed 9 bases from V and 5 bases from J, with 16 bases in between. The germline V gene has CDR1 MNHNS and CDR2 SASEGT. The CDR3 is made up of 13 amino acids. CDR3 amino acids: CARSRGLGETQYF. CDR3 nucleotides: TGTGCCAGATCTAGAGGCCTAGGGGAGACCCAGTACTTC.

A remark on this clonotype: Since a much larger clone is just one base distant, this may be a read error. The rearrangement joins TRBV6-2 or TRBV6-3 to TRBJ1-1, with D hard to call. The germline V gene encodes CDR1 MNHEY and CDR2 SVGEGT. The CDR3 is made up of 14 amino acids. Trimming shortened V by 8 bases and J by 1 base, and 14 bases separated the two germline ends. The CDR3 coding sequence is TGTGCCAGCCTCTCCGCGAACAGGAACACTGAAGCTTTCTTT. Its protein product is CASLSANRNTEAFF.

About this clonotype: The junction departs from germline at one end; a sequencing error may be responsible. The gene calls are TRBV20-1 and TRBJ1-5; 7 positions match TRBD1. Germline V gene data show CDR1 as DFQATT and CDR2 as SNEGSKA (reference sequence). This CDR3 is built from 13 residues. The CDR3 spells CSAGDSPIQPQHF. The CDR3, as DNA: TGCAGTGCGGGGGACAGCCCCATTCAGCCCCAACATTTT.

With regard to this clonotype: A much larger clone differs by one base, so this may be a read error. The CDR3 ends on some other residue instead of the conserved phenylalanine or tryptophan, so this is likely a read error. The chain has TRBV12-3 or TRBV12-4 and TRBJ2-1; 7 nucleotides align to TRBD2. This CDR3 is built from 13 residues. The trim removed 5 bases at V and 9 bases at J, leaving 7 bases unmatched. The CDR3 coding sequence is TGTGCCAGCAGTCGGGGGAGGGATGGTGAGCAGTTCCTC. Encoded protein: CASSRGRDGEQFL.

The chain carries TRBV6-1 and TRBJ1-6; no clear D gene. V was clipped by 6 bases and J by 9 bases, with 18 bases between them. The CDR3 runs 15 residues. Germline CDR1 and CDR2: MNHNS and SASEGT. This CDR3 reads CASSESWWAGSPLHF. CDR3 DNA: TGTGCCAGCAGCGAAAGCTGGTGGGCAGGTTCACCCCTCCACTTT.